This section outlines one T cell receptor (beta chain) sequence together with its context. As handled by the study authors: From reference gene primer amplification, estimates of nucleated cell counts were derived. Assay: immunoSEQ multiplex PCR; the TCRdb copy retains only in-frame clones and omits some. V, J and clone size are taken as reported in that table, and D and trimming were inferred from the DNA itself. The sample contains approximately 670,000 clones, 75% to 90% of which appear only once. This sample was included in a study of blood T cell repertoires in COVID-19. Across the study: Spain, Italy and the United States supplied samples that represented acute and convalescent COVID-19.

From germline, CDR1 is GTSNPN and CDR2 SVGIG (reference sequence). The J segment lost 11 bases and the V segment lost 3 bases, leaving 6 bases of the junction unmatched. There are 12 residues in the CDR3. This clonotype was sampled from a woman between 18 and 29 years old with acute or convalescent COVID-19. The sample comprised peripheral blood. The chain is built from TRBV30 and TRBJ1-5; 8 nucleotides align to TRBD1. Here the CDR3 DNA reads TGTGCCTGGAGCGAACAGGGGGGATCCCAGCATTTT. This translates into CAWSEQGGSQHF.